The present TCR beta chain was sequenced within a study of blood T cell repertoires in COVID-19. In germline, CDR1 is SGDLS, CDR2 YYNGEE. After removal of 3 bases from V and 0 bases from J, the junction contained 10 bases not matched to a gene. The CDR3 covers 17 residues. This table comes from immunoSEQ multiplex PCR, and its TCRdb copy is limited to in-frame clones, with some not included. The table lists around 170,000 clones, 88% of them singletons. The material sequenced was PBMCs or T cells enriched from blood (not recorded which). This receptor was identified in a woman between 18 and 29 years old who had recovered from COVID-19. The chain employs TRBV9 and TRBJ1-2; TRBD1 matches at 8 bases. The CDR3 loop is CASSAPGQANTNYGYTF. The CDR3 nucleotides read TGTGCCAGCAGCGCCCCGGGACAGGCAAATACTAACTATGGCTACACCTTC.